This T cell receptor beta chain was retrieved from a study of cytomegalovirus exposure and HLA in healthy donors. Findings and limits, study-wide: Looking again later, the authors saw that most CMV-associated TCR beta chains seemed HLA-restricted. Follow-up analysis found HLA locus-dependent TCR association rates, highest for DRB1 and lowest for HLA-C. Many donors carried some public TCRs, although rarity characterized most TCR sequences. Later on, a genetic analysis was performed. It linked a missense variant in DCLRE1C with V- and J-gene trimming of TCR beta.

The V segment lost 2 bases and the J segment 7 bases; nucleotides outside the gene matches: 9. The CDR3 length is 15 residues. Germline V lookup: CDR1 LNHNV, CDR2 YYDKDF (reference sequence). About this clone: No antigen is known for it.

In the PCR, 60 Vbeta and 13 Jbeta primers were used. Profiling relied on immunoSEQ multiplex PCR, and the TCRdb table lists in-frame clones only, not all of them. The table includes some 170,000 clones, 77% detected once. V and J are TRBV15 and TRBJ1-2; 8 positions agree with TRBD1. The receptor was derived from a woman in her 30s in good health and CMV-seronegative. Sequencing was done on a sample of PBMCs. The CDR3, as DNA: TGTGCCACCAGCAGAATGTCAGGGGGCGGGAGTGGCTACACCTTC. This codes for CATSRMSGGGSGYTF.